Only a few counts were recorded for the clone carrying this TCR beta chain. Its antigen is unknown. Germline V lookup: CDR1 LNHNV, CDR2 YYDKDF (reference sequence). Trimming cost V 0 bases and J 1 base, with 9 bases left between them. This CDR3 region has 15 residues. This sample is part of a study of response to subunit inactivated influenza vaccine. TCRdb re-called the RT-PCR reads with MiXCR, one entry per CDR3 protein. The sample lists around 200,000 distinct CDR3 sequences, about an eighth occurring once. Notes on the study in general: That few new T cells are recruited by each seasonal influenza vaccination was the authors' suggestion.

Here the sequenced sample was CD8+ T cells sorted from PBMCs, taken less than 6 days after vaccination. The TCR originated in a man aged 50-60 years who received an inactivated influenza vaccine. The genes are TRBV15 and TRBJ1-1; unclear D gene. CDR3 protein: CATSREFGRNTEAFF. The CDR3 bases are TGTGCCACCAGCAGAGAGTTTGGGAGGAACACTGAAGCTTTCTTT.